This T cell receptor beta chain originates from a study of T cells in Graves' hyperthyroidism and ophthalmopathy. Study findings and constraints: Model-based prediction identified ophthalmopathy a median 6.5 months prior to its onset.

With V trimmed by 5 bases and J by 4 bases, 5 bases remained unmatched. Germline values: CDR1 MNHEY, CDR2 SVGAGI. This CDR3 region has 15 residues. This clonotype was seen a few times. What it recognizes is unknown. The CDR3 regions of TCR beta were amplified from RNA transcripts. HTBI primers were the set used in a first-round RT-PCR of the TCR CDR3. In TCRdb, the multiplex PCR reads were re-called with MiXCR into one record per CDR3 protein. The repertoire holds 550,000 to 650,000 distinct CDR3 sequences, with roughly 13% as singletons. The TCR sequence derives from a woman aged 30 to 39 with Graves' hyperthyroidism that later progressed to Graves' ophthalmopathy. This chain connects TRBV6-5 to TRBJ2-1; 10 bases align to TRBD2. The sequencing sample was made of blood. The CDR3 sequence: CASSEQREGYNEQFF. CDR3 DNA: TGTGCCAGCAGTGAGCAGCGGGAGGGGTACAATGAGCAGTTCTTC.